Described below is a single T cell receptor beta chain sequence and its context. Its target is unknown. This sample was included in a study of T-cell memory formation after mild COVID-19. TCRdb re-derived calls from the 5' RACE reads in MiXCR, one entry per CDR3 protein. The data contain hundreds of thousands of distinct CDR3 sequences, about 20% of them singletons. V lost 2 bases and J 0 bases, leaving 7 bases between the germline ends. The CDR3 has 14 amino acids. The germline CDR1 and CDR2 sequences are SEHNR and FQNEAQ (reference sequence). Findings and caveats of the study: The finding that pre-infection memory included some responding clones suggested that cross-reactive memory joined. Later expanders leaned CD4+, whereas day 15 to 85 contracting clones were balanced CD4/CD8.

Sequences were obtained from PBMCs or a T cell subset sorted from them (not recorded which). The sequence derives from an adult woman who had mild COVID-19 (a few samples of this study predate the infection). Cell type and time point are not known. This chain connects TRBV7-9 to TRBJ1-2; D gene unclear. CDR3 DNA: TGTGCCAGCAGCTTAAGTAGCCCTAACTATGGCTACACCTTC. It yields the protein CASSLSSPNYGYTF. Full variable domain (rest looked up from reference TRBV7-9 and TRBJ1-2): DTGVSQNPRHKITKRGQNVTFRCDPISEHNRLYWYRQTLGQGPEFLTYFQNEAQLEKSRLLSDRFSAERPKGSFSTLEIQRTEQGDSAMYLCASSLSSPNYGYTFGSGTRLTVV.